This T cell receptor beta chain appears in the sequencing data of a study of CD8 T cells in ankylosing spondylitis. Findings of the study overall: Reports say disease-linked clones showed up significantly more in matched ankylosing spondylitis synovial fluid. CD8+ cells made up the disease-linked clones, which were relatively rare in peripheral blood. Previous work reported some of these motif variants in the synovial fluid and blood of reactive arthritis. A TCR beta motif of about eight highly homologous variants appeared characteristic of ankylosing spondylitis blood.

Germline lookup yields CDR1 SGHRS and CDR2 YFSETQ. The CDR3 is 15 residues long. V shed 0 bases and J shed 1 base, with 10 bases lying between them. Concerning this clonotype itself: Its antigen remains unknown.

Researchers built TCR beta libraries using quantitative 5'-RACE with molecular barcodes. TCRdb used MiXCR to reprocess the 5' RACE reads, holding one entry per CDR3 protein. The data contain approximately 400,000 distinct CDR3 sequences, 15% to 20% of them singletons. The receptor comes from a male donor with ankylosing spondylitis. Sequencing input: blood, either unsorted or a sorted T cell fraction (not recorded which). The gene calls are TRBV5-1 and TRBJ1-1, with D hard to call. The CDR3 reads CASSLGGNWNTEAFF. The CDR3 DNA reads as TGCGCCAGCAGCTTGGGAGGGAACTGGAACACTGAAGCTTTCTTT.